This T cell receptor beta chain was captured by sequencing in a study of somatic mutations in cytotoxic T cells in rheumatoid arthritis. Notes on the study in general: Each of about an eighth of the roughly 60 patients had a largest CD8+ clone that made up more than 20% of CD8+ cells.

Deletions cut 5 bases from V and 1 base from J, with 14 bases between. CDR1 and CDR2 (germline): SEHNR, FQNEAQ (reference sequence). The CDR3 loop spans 15 amino acids. Remarks on this clone: Its antigen is unidentified.

Sequencing was performed with immunoSEQ multiplex PCR; in TCRdb, only in-frame clones are kept and a portion is missing. The table has some 30,000 clones, approximately 78% seen once; the top ten hold 8.4%. The sample consisted of CD8+ T cells sorted from blood. The V call is TRBV7-9, the J call TRBJ1-1, with D maybe TRBD1 (6 bases). The clonotype originates from an adult with rheumatoid arthritis. The CDR3 nucleotides are TGTGCCAGCAGCCCATGGGGGGGGGCGAACACTGAAGCTTTCTTT. This translates into CASSPWGGANTEAFF.